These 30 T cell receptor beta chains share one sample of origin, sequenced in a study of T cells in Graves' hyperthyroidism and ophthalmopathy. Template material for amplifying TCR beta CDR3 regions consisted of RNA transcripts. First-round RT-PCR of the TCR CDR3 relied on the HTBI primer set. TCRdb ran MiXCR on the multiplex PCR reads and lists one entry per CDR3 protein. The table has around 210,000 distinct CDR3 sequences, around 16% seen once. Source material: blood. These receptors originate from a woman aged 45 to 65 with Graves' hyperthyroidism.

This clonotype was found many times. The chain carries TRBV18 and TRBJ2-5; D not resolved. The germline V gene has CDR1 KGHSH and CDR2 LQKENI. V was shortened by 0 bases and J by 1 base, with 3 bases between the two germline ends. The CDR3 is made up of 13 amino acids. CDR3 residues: CASSPPGQETQYF. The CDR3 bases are TGTGCCAGCTCACCACCTGGCCAAGAGACCCAGTACTTC.

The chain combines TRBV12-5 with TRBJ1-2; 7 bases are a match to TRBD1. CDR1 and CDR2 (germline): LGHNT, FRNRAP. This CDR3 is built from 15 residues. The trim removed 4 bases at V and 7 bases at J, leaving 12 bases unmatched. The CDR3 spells CASGSLWTGWGGYTF. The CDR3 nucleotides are TGTGCTAGTGGTTCCCTATGGACAGGCTGGGGTGGCTACACCTTC.

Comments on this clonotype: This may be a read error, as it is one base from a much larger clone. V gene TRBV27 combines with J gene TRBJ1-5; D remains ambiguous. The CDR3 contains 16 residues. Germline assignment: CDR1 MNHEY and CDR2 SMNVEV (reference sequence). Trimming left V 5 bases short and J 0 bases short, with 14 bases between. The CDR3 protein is CASSPRTAHSNQPQHF. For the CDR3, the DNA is TGTGCCAGCAGTCCACGGACGGCTCATAGCAATCAGCCCCAGCATTTT.

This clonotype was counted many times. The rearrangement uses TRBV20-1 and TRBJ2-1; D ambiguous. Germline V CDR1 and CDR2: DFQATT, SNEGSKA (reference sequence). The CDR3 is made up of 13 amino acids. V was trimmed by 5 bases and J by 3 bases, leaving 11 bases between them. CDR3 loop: CSAGALGYNEQFF. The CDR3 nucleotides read TGCAGTGCTGGCGCGTTGGGCTACAATGAGCAGTTCTTC.

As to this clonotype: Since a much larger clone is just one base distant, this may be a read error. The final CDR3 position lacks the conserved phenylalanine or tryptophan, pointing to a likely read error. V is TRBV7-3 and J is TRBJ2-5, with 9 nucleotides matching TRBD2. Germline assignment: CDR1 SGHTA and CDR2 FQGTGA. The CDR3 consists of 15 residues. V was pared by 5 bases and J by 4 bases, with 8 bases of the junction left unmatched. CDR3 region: CASSPLGAGGETQYS. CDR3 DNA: TGTGCCAGCAGCCCTCTGGGAGCGGGAGGAGAGACCCAGTACTCC.

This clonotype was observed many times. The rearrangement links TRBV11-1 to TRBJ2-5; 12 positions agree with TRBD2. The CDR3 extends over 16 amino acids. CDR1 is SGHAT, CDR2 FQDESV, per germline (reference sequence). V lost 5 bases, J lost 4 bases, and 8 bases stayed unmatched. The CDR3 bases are TGTGCCAGCAGCAGTCGACTAGCGGGAGTCGGAGAGACCCAGTACTTC. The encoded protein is CASSSRLAGVGETQYF.

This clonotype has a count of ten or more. The CDR3 DNA reads as TGTGCCACCAGCCCGACTAGCGGGAGTCCATTCCCCTACGAGCAGTACTTC. Translation gives CATSPTSGSPFPYEQYF. The chain couples TRBV24-1 to TRBJ2-7, with 12 bases aligning to TRBD2. This CDR3 is built from 17 residues. Germline V gives CDR1 KGHDR, CDR2 SFDVKD. Trimming at V came to 7 bases and at J to 2 bases, leaving 11 bases not matched to a gene.

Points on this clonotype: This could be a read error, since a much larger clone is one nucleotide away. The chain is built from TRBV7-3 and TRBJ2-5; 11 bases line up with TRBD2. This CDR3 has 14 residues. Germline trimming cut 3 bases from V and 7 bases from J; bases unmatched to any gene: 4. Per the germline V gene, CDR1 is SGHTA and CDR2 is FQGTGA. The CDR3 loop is CASSLGTSGGTQYF. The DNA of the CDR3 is TGTGCCAGCAGCTTGGGGACTAGCGGTGGGACCCAGTACTTC.

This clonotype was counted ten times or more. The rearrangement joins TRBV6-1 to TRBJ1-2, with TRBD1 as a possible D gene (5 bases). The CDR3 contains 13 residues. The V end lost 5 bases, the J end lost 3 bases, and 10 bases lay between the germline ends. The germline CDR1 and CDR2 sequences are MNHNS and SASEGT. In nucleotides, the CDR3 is TGTGCCAGCAGTAGCCAGGGATACTATGGCTACACCTTC. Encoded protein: CASSSQGYYGYTF.

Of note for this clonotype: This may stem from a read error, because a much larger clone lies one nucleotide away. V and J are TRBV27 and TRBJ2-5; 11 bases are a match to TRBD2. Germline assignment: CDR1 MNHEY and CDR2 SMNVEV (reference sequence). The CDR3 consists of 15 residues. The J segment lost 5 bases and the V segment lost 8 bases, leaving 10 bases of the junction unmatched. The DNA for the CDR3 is TGTGCCAGCGGTGCACTAGCGGGAGTTCGGGAGACCCAGTACTTC. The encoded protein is CASGALAGVRETQYF.

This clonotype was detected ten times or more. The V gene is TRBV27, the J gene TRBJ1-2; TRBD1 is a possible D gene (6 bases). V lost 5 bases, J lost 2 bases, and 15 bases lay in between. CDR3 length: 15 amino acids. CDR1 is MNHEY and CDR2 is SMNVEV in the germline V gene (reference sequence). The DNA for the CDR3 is TGTGCCAGCAGTCCTTTGGTAGGGGGGAACTATGGCTACACCTTC. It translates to CASSPLVGGNYGYTF.

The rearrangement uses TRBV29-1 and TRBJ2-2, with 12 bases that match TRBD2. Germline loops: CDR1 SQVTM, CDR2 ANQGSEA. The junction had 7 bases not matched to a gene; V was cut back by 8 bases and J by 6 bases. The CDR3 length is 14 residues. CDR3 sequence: CSLRLAGASGELFF. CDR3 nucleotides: TGCAGCTTAAGACTAGCGGGAGCCTCCGGGGAGCTGTTTTTT.

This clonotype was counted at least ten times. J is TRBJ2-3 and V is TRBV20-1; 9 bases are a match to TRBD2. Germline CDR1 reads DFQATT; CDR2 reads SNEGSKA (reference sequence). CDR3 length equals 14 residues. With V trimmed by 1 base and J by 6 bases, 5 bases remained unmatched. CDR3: CSARVSGRSDTQYF. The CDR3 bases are TGCAGTGCTAGAGTTAGCGGGAGAAGTGATACGCAGTATTTT.

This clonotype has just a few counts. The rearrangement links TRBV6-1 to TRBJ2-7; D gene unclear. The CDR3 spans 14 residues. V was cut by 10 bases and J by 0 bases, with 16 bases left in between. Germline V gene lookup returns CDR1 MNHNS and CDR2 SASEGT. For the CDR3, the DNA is TGTGCCACTCAGACGGCTCAAAGCTCCTACGAGCAGTACTTC. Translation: CATQTAQSSYEQYF.

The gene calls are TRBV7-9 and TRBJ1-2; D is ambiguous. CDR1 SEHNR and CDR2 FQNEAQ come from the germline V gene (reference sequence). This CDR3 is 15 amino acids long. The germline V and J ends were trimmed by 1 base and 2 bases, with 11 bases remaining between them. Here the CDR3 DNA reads TGTGCCAGCAGCTTAGGTACAGTCCTCAACTATGGCTACACCTTC. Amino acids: CASSLGTVLNYGYTF. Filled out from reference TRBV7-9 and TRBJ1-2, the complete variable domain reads DTGVSQNPRHKITKRGQNVTFRCDPISEHNRLYWYRQTLGQGPEFLTYFQNEAQLEKSRLLSDRFSAERPKGSFSTLEIQRTEQGDSAMYLCASSLGTVLNYGYTFGSGTRLTVV.

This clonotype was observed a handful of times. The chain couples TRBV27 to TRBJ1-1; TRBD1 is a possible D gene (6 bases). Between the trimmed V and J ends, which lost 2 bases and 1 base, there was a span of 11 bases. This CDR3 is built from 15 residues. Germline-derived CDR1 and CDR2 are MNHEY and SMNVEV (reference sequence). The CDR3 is CASSLQGSQNTEAFF. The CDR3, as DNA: TGTGCCAGCAGTTTACAGGGGTCGCAGAACACTGAAGCTTTCTTT.

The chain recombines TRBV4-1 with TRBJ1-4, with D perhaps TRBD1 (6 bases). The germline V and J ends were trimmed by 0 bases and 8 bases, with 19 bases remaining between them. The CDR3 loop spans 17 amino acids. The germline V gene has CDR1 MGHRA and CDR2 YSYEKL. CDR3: CASSQDYSVGQREKLFF. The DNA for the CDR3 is TGCGCCAGCAGCCAAGATTATTCGGTGGGACAACGAGAAAAACTGTTTTTT.

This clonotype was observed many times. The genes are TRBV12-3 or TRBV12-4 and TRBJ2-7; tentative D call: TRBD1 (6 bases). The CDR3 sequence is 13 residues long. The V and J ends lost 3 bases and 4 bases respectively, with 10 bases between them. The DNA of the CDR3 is TGTGCCAGCAGTTTGAGACAGGTGTACGAGCAGTACTTC. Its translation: CASSLRQVYEQYF.

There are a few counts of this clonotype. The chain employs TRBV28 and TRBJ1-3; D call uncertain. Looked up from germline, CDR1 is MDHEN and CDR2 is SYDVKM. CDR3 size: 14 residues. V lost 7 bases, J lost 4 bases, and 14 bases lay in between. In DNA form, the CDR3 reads TGTGCCAGCACCATATCCTCTGGCGGAAACACCATATATTTT. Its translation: CASTISSGGNTIYF.

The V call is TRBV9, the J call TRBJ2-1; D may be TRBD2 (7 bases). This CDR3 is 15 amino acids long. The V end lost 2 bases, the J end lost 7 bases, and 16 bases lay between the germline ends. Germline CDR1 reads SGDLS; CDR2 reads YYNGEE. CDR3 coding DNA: TGTGCCAGCAGCGTGTACGGGACTACAGGGAATGAGCAGTTCTTC. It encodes CASSVYGTTGNEQFF.

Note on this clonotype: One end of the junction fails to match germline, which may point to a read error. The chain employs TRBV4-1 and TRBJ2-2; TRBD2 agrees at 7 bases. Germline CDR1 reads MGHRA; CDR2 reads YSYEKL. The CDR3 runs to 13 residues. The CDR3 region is CATSGILSGELFF. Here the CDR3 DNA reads TGCGCCACCAGCGGGATTTTGTCCGGGGAGCTGTTTTTT.

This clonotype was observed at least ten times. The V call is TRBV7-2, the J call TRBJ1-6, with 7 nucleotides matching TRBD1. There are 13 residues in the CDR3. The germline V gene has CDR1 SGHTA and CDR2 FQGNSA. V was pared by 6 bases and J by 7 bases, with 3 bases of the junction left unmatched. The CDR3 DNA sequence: TGTGCCAGCAGGGACAGGAAGAATTCACCCCTCCACTTT. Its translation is CASRDRKNSPLHF.

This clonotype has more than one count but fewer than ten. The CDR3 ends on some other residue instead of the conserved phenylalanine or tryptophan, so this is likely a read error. DNA for the CDR3: TGTGCCAGCAGTATACCCGTGACAGTATCCTACAATGAGCAGTTCCTC. Translation gives CASSIPVTVSYNEQFL. The chain is built from TRBV12-3 or TRBV12-4 and TRBJ2-1; weak D call: TRBD1 (5 bases). This CDR3 is built from 16 residues. V shed 5 bases and J shed 1 base, with 15 bases lying between them.

CDR3 region: CASSRFGEGNYGYTF. CDR3 nucleotide sequence: TGTGCCAGCAGCCGCTTCGGGGAAGGGAACTATGGCTACACCTTC. The rearrangement joins TRBV27 to TRBJ1-2; D remains ambiguous. CDR1 and CDR2 (germline): MNHEY, SMNVEV (reference sequence). V lost 6 bases, J lost 2 bases, and 16 bases lay in between. The CDR3 has 15 residues.

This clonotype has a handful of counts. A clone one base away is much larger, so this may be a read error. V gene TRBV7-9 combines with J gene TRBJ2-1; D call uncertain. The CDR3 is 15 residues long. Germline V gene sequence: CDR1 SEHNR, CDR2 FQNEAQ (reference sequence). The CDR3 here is CASGLNVGRHNEQFF. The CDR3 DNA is TGTGCCAGCGGCTTGAACGTAGGCCGGCACAATGAGCAGTTCTTC.

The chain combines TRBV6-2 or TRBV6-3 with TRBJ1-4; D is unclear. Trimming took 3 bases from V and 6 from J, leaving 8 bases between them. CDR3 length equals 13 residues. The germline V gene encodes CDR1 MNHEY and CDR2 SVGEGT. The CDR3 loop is CASSYRAYEKLFF. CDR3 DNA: TGTGCCAGCAGTTATCGAGCTTATGAAAAACTGTTTTTT.

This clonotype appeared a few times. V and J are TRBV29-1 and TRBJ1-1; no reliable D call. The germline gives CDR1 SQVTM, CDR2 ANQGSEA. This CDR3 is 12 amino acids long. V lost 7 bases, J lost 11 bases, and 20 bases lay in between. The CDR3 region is CSGEEVSSSAFF. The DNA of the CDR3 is TGCAGCGGTGAGGAGGTCTCGAGTTCTGCTTTCTTT.

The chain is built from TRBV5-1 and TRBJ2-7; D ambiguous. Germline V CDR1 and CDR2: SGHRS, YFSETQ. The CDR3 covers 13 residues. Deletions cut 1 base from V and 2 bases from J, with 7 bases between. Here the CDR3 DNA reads TGCGCCAGCAGCTTGATAATGACCTACGAGCAGTACTTC. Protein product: CASSLIMTYEQYF.

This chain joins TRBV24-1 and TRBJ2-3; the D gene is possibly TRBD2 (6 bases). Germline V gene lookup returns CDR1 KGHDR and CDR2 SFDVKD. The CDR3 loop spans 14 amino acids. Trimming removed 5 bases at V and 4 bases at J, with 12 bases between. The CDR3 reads CATSAGVTADTQYF. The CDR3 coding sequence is TGTGCCACCAGTGCGGGGGTGACGGCAGATACGCAGTATTTT.

The CDR3: CASSFGTSGGYNEQFF. CDR3 sequence (DNA): TGTGCCAGCAGTTTTGGGACTAGCGGGGGATACAATGAGCAGTTCTTC. The chain uses TRBV12-3 or TRBV12-4 and TRBJ2-1; the match to TRBD2 covers 14 bases. The CDR3 loop spans 16 amino acids. The junction had 2 bases not matched to a gene; V was cut back by 3 bases and J by 4 bases.